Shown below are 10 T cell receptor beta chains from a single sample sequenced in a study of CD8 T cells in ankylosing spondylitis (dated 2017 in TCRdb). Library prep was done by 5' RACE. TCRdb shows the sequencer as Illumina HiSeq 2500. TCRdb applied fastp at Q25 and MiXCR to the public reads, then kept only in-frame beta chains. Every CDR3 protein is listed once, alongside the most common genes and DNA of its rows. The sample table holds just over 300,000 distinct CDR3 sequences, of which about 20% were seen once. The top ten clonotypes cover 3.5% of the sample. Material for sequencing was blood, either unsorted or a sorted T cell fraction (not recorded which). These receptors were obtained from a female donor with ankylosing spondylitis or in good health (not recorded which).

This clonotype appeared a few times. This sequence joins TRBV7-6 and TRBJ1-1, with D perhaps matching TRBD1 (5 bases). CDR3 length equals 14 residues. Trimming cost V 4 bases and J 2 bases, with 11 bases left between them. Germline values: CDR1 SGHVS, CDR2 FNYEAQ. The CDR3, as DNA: TGTGCCAGCAGCTCCTTGGGACTCAACACTGAAGCTTTCTTT. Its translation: CASSSLGLNTEAFF.

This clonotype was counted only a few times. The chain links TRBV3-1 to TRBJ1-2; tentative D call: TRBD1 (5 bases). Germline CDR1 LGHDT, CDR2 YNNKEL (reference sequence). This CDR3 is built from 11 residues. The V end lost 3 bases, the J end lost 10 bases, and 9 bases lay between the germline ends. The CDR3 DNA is TGTGCCAGCAGCCAGGGACGGGCCTACACCTTC. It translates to CASSQGRAYTF.

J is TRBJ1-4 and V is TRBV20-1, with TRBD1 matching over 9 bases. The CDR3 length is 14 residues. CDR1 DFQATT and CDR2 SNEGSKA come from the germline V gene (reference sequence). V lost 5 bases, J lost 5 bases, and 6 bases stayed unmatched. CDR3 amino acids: CSAPRQGGNEKLFF. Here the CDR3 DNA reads TGCAGTGCTCCCCGACAGGGGGGGAATGAAAAACTGTTTTTT.

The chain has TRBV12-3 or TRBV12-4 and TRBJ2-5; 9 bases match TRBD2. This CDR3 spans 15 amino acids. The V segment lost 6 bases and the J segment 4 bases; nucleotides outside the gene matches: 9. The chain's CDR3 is CASSPGSGRSETQYF. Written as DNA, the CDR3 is TGTGCCAGCAGCCCGGGGAGCGGGAGGTCAGAGACCCAGTACTTC.

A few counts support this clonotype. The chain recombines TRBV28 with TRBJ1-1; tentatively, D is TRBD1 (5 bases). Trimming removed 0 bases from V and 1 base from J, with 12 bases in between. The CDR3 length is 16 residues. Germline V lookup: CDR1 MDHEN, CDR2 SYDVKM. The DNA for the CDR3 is TGTGCCAGCAGTTTATGGGGGGTCCCATCGAACACTGAAGCTTTCTTT. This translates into CASSLWGVPSNTEAFF.

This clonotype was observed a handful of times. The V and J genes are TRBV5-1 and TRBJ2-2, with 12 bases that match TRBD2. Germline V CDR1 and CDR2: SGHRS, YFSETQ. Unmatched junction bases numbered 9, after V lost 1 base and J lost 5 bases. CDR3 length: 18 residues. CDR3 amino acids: CASSLSTSGRPGTGELFF. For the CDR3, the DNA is TGCGCCAGCAGCTTGTCAACTAGCGGGAGGCCTGGGACCGGGGAGCTGTTTTTT.

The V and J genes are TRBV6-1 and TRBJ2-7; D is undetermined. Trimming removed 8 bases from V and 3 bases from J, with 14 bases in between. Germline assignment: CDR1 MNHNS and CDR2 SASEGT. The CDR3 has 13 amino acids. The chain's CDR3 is CASESAWGYEQYF. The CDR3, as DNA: TGTGCCAGCGAGTCTGCGTGGGGCTACGAGCAGTACTTC.

CDR3 region: CASNRHNQPQHF. The CDR3, as DNA: TGTGCCAGCAACAGGCACAATCAGCCCCAGCATTTT. The gene calls are TRBV6-2 or TRBV6-3 and TRBJ1-5, with D maybe TRBD1 (5 bases). The V gene's germline CDR1 is MNHEY and CDR2 SVGEGT. Deletions cut 7 bases from V and 3 bases from J, with 7 bases between. CDR3 size: 12 residues.

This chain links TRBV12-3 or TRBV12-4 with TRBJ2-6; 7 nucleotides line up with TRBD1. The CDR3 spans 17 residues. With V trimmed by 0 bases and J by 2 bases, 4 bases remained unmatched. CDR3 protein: CASSLATGAPGANVLTF. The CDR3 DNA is TGTGCCAGCAGTTTAGCTACAGGGGCGCCTGGGGCCAACGTCCTGACTTTC.

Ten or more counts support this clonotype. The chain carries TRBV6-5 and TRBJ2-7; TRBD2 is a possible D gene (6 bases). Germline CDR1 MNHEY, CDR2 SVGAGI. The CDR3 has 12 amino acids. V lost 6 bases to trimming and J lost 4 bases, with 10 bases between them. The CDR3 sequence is CASSGGSYEQYF. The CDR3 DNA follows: TGTGCCAGCAGCGGGGGTAGTTACGAGCAGTACTTC.